Each of the 5 T cell receptor beta chains below was sequenced from the same sample in a study of identifying expanded T cells in peripheral blood (dated by TCRdb to between 2018 and 2021). Libraries were prepared through the immunoSEQ multiplex PCR assay. The clones in this table, taken by TCRdb from immuneACCESS, are in-frame only. Not every clone is retained; where verified, under half of the shortfall comes from an unresolved V gene, and the cause of the rest is unknown. In this sample the table shows approximately 58,000 clones, roughly 90% of which occur a single time. The ten largest make up roughly 3.5% of the sample. Sequencing was carried out using blood. These receptors were taken from a person aged 18 to 70 in good health.

The CDR3: CASRPVSTNNEQFF. In DNA form, the CDR3 reads TGTGCAAGTCGCCCGGTTTCGACCAACAATGAGCAGTTCTTC. The chain has TRBV12-2 and TRBJ2-1. TRBV12-2 is designated a pseudogene. The CDR3 consists of 14 residues.

The chain uses TRBV6-5 and TRBJ2-7, with 7 bases fitting TRBD2. The CDR3 length is 14 residues. Germline assignment: CDR1 MNHEY and CDR2 SVGAGI. Trimming removed 6 bases from V and 2 bases from J; junction bases left unmatched: 7. The CDR3 here is CASSQGAGTYEQYF. The CDR3 DNA reads as TGTGCCAGCAGCCAAGGAGCGGGAACCTACGAGCAGTACTTC.

The rearrangement links TRBV5-1 to TRBJ2-7; 9 nucleotides line up with TRBD2. V shed 0 bases, J shed 0 bases, and the junction held 7 bases outside the gene matches. Germline V gene lookup returns CDR1 SGHRS and CDR2 YFSETQ. The CDR3 length is 17 residues. CDR3 loop: CASSLGTYSGSSYEQYF. CDR3 bases: TGCGCCAGCAGCTTGGGAACTTATAGCGGGAGCTCCTACGAGCAGTACTTC.

The CDR3 loop reads CANYDGDNEQFF. The CDR3 nucleotides read TGTGCCAACTACGATGGGGACAATGAGCAGTTCTTC. The chain links TRBV11-2 to TRBJ2-1, with D hard to call. The CDR3 has 12 residues. Germline V gives CDR1 SGHAT, CDR2 FQNNGV. Trimming cost V 10 bases and J 5 bases, with 12 bases left between them.

V gene TRBV6-1 combines with J gene TRBJ2-2; D not certain. The V gene lost 4 bases and the J gene lost 1 base, with 4 bases spanning the gap. CDR3 length equals 13 residues. Germline CDR1 and CDR2: MNHNS and SASEGT. The DNA for the CDR3 is TGTGCCAGCAGTGGGGGGAACACCGGGGAGCTGTTTTTT. Protein product: CASSGGNTGELFF.